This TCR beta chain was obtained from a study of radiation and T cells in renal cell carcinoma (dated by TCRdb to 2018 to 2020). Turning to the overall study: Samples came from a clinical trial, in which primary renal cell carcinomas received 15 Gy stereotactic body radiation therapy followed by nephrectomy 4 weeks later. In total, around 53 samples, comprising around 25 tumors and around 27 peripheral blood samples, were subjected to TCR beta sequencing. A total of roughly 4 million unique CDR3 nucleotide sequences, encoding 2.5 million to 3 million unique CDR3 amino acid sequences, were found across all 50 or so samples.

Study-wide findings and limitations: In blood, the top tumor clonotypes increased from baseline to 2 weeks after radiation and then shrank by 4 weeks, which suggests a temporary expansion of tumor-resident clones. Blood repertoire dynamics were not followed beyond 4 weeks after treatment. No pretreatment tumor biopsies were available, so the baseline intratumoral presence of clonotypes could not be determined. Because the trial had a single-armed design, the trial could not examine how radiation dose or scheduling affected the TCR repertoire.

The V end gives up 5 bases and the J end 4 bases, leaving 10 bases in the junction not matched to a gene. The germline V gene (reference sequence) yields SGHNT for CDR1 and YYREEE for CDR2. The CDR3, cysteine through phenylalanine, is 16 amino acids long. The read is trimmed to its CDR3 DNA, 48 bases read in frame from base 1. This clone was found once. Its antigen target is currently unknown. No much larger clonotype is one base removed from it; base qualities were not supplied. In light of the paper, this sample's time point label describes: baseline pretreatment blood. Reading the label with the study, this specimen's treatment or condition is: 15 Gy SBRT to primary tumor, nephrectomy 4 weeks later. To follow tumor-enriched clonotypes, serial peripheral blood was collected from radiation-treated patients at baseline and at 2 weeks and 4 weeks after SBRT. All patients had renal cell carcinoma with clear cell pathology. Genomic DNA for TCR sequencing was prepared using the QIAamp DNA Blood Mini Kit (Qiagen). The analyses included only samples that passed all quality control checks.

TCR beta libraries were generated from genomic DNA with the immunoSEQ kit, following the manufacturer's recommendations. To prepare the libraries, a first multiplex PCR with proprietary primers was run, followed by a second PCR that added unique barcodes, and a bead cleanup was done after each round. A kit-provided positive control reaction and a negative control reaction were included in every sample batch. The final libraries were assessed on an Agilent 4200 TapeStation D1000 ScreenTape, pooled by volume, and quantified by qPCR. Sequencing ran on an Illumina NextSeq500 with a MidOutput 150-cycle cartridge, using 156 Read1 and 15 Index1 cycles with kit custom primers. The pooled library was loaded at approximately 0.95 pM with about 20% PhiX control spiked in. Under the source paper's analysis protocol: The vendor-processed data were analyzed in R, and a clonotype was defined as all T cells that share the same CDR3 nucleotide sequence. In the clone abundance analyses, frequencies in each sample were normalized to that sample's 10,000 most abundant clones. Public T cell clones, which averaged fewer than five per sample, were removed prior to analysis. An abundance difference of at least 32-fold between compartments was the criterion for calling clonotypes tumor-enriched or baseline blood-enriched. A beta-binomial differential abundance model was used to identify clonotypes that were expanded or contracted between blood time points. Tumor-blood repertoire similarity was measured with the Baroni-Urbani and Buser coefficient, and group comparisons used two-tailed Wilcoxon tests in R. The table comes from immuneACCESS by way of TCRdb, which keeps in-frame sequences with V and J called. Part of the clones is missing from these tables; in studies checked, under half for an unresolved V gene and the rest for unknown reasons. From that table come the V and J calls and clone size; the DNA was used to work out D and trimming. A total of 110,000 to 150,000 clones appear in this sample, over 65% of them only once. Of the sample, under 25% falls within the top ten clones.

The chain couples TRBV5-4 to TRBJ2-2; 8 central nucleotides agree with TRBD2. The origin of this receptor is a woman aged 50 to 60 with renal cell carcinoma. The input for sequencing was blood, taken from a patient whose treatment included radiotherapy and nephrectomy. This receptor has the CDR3 CASSRGGSTITGELFF. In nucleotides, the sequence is TGTGCCAGCAGTCGGGGGGGTAGTACCATCACCGGGGAGCTGTTTTTT. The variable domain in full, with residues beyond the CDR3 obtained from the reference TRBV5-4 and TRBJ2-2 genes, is ETGVTQSPTHLIKTRGQQVTLRCSSQSGHNTVSWYQQALGQGPQFIFQYYREEENGRGNFPPRFSGLQFPNYSSELNVNALELDDSALYLCASSRGGSTITGELFFGEGSRLTVL.